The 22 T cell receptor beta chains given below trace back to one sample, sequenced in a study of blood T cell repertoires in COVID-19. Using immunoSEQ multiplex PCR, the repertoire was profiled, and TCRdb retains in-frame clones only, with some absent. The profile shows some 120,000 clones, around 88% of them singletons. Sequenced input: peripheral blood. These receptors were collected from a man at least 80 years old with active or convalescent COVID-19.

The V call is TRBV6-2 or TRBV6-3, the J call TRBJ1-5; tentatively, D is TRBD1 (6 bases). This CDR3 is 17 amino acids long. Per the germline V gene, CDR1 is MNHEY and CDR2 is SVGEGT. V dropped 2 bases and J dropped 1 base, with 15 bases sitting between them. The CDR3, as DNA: TGTGCCAGCAGTTACGCCGCGGGGGGGCTAAGCAATCAGCCCCAGCATTTT. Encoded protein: CASSYAAGGLSNQPQHF.

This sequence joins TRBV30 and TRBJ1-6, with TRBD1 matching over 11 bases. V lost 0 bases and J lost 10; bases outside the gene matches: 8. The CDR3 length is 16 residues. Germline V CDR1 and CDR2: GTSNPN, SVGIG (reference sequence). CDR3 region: CAWSVRTGGIGSPLHF. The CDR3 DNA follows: TGTGCCTGGAGTGTTCGGACAGGGGGCATAGGATCACCCCTCCACTTT.

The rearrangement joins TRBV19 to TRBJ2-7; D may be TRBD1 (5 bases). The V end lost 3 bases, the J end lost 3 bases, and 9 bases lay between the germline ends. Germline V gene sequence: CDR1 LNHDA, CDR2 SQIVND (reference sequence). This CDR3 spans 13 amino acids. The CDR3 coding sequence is TGTGCCAGTAGTATCAACAGGAACTACGAGCAGTACTTC. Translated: CASSINRNYEQYF.

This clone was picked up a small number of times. The CDR3 spells CASSSGRSYEQYF. CDR3 sequence (DNA): TGCGCCAGCAGCTCAGGGCGATCCTACGAGCAGTACTTC. This chain connects TRBV5-1 to TRBJ2-7, with D possibly being TRBD1 (5 bases). The CDR3 length is 13 residues. The V end lost 3 bases, the J end lost 1 base, and 8 bases lay between the germline ends. The germline CDR1 and CDR2 sequences are SGHRS and YFSETQ.

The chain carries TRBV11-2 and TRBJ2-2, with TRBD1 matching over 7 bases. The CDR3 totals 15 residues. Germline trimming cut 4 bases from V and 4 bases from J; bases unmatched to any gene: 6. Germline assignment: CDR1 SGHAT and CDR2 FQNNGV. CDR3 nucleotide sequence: TGTGCCAGCAGCTCACCGGGACAGTTCACCGGGGAGCTGTTTTTT. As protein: CASSSPGQFTGELFF.

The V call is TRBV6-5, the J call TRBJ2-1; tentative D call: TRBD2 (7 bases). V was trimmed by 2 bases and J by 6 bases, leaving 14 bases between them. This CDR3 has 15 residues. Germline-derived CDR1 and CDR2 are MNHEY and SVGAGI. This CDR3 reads CASSYGGAQSNEQFF. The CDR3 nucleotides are TGTGCCAGCAGTTACGGGGGGGCGCAAAGCAATGAGCAGTTCTTC.

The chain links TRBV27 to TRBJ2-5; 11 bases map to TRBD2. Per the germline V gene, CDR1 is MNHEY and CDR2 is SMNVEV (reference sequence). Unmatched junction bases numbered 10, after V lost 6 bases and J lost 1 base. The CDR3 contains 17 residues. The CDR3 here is CASRLRMGLAVQETQYF. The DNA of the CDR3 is TGTGCCAGCAGATTACGTATGGGACTAGCGGTCCAAGAGACCCAGTACTTC.

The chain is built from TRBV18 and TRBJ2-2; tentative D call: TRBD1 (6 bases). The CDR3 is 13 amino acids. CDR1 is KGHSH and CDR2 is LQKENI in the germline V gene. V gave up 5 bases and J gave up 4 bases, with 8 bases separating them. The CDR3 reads CASSTGSTGELFF. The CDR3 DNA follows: TGTGCCAGCTCAACAGGGTCCACCGGGGAGCTGTTTTTT.

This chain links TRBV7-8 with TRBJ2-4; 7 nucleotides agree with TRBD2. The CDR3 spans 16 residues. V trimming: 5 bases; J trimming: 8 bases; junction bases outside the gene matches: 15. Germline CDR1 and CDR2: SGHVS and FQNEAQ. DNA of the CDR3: TGTGCCAGCAGCCCAAGGGGAACGGGGGGTATGGACATTCAGTACTTC. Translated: CASSPRGTGGMDIQYF.

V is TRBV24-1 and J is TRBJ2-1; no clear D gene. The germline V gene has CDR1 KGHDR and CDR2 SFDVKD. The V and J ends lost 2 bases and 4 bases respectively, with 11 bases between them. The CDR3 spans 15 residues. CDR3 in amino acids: CATSDSSFLYNEQFF. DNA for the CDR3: TGTGCCACCAGTGATTCCAGTTTCCTTTACAATGAGCAGTTCTTC.

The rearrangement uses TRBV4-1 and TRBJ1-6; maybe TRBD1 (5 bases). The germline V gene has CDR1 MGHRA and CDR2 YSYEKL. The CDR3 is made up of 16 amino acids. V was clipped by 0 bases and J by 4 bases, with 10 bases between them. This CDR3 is CASSQEGQGYNSPLHF. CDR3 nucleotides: TGCGCCAGCAGCCAAGAAGGGCAGGGTTATAATTCACCCCTCCACTTT.

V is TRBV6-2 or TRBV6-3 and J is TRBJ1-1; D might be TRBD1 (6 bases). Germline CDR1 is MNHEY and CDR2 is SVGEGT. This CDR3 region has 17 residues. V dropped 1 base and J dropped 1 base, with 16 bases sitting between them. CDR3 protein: CASSYFRTLGGNTEAFF. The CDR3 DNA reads TGTGCCAGCAGTTACTTTAGGACACTAGGGGGGAACACTGAAGCTTTCTTT.

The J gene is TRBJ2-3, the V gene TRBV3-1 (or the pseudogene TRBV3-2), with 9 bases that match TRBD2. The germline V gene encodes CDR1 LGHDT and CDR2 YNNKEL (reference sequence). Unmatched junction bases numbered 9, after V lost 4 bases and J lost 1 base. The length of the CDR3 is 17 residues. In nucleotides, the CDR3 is TGTGCCAGCAGCCCCTCGTTTATAGCGGGGGGCACAGATACGCAGTATTTT. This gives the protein CASSPSFIAGGTDTQYF.

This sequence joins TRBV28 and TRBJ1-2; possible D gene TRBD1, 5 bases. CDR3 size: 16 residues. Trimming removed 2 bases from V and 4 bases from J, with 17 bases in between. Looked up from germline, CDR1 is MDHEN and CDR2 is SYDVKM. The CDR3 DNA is TGTGCCAGCAGTTTAAACCCGGGCAGGGAGGTCTATGGCTACACCTTC. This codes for CASSLNPGREVYGYTF.

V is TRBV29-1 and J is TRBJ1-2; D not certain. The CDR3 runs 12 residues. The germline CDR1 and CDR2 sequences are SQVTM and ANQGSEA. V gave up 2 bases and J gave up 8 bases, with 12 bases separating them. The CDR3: CSVERTVGGYTF. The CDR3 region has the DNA TGCAGCGTTGAACGTACAGTCGGAGGCTACACCTTC.

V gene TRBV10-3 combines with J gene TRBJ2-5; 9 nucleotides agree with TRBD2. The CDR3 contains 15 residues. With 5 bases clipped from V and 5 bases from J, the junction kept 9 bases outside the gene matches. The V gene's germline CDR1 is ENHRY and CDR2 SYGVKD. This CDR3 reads CAISTVAGGMETQYF. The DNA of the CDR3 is TGTGCCATCAGTACCGTGGCGGGGGGGATGGAGACCCAGTACTTC.

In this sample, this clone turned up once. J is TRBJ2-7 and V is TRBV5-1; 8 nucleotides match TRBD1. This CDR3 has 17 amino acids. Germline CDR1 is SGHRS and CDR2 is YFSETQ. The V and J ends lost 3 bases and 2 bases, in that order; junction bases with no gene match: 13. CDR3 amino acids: CASSSDRELLAPYEQYF. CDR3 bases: TGCGCCAGCAGCTCGGACAGGGAACTACTTGCTCCCTACGAGCAGTACTTC.

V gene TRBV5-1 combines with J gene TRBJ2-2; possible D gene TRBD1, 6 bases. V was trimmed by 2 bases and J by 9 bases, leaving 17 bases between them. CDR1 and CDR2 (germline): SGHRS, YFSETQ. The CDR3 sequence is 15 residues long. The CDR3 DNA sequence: TGCGCCAGCAGCTTCACAGGGAAATTTAACTGGGAGCTGTTTTTT. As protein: CASSFTGKFNWELFF.

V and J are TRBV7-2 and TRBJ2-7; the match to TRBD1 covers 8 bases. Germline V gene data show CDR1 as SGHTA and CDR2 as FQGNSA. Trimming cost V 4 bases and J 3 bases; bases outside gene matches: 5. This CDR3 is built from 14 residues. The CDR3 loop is CASSSTGVNYEQYF. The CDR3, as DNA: TGTGCCAGCAGCTCGACAGGGGTTAACTACGAGCAGTACTTC.

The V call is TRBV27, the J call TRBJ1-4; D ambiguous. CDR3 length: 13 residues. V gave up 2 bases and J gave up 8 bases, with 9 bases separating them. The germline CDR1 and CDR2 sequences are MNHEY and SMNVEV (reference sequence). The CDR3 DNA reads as TGTGCCAGCAGTTTAGTAAGCGGGGAAAAACTGTTTTTT. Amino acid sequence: CASSLVSGEKLFF.

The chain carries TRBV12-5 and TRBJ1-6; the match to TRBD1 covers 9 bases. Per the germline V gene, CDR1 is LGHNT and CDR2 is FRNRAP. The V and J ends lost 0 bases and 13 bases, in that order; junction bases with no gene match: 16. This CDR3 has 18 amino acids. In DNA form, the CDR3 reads TGTGCTAGTGGTTTGGTCGTTCTAACGGACAGGGGCCCCGTCCCCCTCCACTTT. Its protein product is CASGLVVLTDRGPVPLHF.

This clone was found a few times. CDR3 sequence reads: CASSYMISGNTGELFF. CDR3 in DNA: TGCGCCAGCAGCTATATGATTAGCGGGAACACCGGGGAGCTGTTTTTT. The chain recombines TRBV5-1 with TRBJ2-2, with D possibly matching TRBD2 (6 bases). V was clipped by 3 bases and J by 1 base, with 13 bases between them. The CDR3 is made up of 16 amino acids. Germline CDR1 reads SGHRS; CDR2 reads YFSETQ.